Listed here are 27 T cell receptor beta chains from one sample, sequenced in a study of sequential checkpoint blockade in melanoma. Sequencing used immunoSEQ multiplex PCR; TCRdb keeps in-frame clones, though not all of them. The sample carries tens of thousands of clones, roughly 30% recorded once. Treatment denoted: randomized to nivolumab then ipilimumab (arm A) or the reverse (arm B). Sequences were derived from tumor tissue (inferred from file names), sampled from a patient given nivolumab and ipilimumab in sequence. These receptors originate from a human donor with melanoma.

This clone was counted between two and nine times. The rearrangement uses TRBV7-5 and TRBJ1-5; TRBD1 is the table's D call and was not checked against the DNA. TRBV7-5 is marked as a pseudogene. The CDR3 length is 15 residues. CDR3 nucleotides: TGTGCCAGCACCGGTACAGGGGGCAACGCGCAGCCCCAGCATTTT. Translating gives CASTGTGGNAQPQHF.

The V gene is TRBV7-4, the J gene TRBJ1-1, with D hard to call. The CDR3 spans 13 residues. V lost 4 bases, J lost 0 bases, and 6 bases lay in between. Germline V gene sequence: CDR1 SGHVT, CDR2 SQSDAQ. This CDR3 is CASSSGLNTEAFF. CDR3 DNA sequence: TGTGCCAGCAGCTCCGGGCTGAACACTGAAGCTTTCTTT.

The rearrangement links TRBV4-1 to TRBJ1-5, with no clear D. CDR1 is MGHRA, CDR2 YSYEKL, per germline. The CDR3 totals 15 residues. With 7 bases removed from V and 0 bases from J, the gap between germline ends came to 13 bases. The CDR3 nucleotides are TGCGCCAGCAAAAAGGACCACTCTAGCAATCAGCCCCAGCATTTT. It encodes CASKKDHSSNQPQHF.

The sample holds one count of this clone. The CDR3 nucleotides are TGCGCCAGCAGCGAAGGGACAGGGGGCATAGGAGATACGCAGTATTTT. It yields the protein CASSEGTGGIGDTQYF. The V call is TRBV5-1, the J call TRBJ2-3, with 12 bases fitting TRBD1. The CDR3 length is 16 residues. Germline V gene lookup returns CDR1 SGHRS and CDR2 YFSETQ. The junction had 8 bases not matched to a gene; V was cut back by 4 bases and J by 5 bases.

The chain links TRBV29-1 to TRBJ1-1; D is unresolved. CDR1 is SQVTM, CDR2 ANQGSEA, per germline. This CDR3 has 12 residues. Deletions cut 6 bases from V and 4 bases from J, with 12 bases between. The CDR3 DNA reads TGCAGCGTCGACTTAGTGGGCACTGAAGCTTTCTTT. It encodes CSVDLVGTEAFF.

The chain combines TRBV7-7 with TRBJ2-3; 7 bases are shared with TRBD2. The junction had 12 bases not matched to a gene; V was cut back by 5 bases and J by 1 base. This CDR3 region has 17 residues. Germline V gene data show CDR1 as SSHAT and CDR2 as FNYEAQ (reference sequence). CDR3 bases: TGTGCCAGCAGCGGGGGATCCAGCGGGGCCCGCACAGATACGCAGTATTTT. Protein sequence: CASSGGSSGARTDTQYF.

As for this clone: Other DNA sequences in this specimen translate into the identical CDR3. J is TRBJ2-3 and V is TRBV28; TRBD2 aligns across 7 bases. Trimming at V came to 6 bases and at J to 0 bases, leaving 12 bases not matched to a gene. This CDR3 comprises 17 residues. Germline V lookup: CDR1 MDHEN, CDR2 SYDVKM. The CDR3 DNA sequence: TGTGCCAGCAGCCCTCCATCCGGGGGAGGGAGCACAGATACGCAGTATTTT. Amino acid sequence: CASSPPSGGGSTDTQYF.

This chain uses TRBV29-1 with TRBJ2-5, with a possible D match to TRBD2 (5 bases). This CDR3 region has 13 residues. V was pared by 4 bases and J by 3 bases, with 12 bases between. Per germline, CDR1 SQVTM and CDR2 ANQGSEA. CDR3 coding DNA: TGCAGCGTTGGTGCCAGCGGTGAAGAGACCCAGTACTTC. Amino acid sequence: CSVGASGEETQYF.

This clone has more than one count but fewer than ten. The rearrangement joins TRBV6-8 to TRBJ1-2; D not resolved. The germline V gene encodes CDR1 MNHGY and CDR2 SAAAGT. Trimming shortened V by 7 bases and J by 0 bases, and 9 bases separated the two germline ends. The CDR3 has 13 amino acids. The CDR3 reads CASNPTTNYGYTF. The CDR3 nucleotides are TGTGCCAGCAACCCAACAACTAACTATGGCTACACCTTC.

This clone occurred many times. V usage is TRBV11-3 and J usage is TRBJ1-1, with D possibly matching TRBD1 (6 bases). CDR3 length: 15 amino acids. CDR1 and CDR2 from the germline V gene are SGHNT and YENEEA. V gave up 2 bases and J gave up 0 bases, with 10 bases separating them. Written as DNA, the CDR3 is TGTGCCAGCAGCTTAAGTGGACAGATGAACACTGAAGCTTTCTTT. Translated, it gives CASSLSGQMNTEAFF.

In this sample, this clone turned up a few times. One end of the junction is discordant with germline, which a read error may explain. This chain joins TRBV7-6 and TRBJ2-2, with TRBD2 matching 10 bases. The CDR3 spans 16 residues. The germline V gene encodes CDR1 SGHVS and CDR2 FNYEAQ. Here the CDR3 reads CASSPLAGLNTGELFF. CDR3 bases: TGTGCTAGCAGCCCACTAGCGGGGCTGAACACCGGGGAGCTGTTTTTT.

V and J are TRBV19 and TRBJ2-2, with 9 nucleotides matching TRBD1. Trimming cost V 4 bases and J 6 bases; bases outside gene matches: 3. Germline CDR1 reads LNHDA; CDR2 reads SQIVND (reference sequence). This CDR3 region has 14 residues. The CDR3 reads CASSRRQGAGELFF. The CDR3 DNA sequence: TGTGCCAGTAGTAGGCGACAGGGGGCCGGGGAGCTGTTTTTT.

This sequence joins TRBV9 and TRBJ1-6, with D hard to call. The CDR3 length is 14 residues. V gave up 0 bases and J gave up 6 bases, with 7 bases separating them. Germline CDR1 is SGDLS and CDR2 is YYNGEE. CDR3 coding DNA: TGTGCCAGCAGCGTAGGTAGCCTTAATTCACCCCTCCACTTT. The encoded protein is CASSVGSLNSPLHF.

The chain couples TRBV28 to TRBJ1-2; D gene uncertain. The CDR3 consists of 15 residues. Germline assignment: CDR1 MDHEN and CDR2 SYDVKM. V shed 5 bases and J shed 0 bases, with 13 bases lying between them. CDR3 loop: CASSTRTGANYGYTF. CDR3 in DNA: TGTGCCAGCAGTACCCGGACGGGAGCTAACTATGGCTACACCTTC.

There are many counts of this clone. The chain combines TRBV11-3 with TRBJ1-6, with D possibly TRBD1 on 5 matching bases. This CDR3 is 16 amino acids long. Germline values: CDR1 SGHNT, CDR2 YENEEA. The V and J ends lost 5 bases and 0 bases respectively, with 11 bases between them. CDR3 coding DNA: TGTGCCAGCAGCCAACGGGGGAGCTCCTATAATTCACCCCTCCACTTT. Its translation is CASSQRGSSYNSPLHF. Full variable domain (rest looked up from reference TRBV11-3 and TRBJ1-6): EAGVVQSPRYKIIEKKQPVAFWCNPISGHNTLYWYLQNLGQGPELLIRYENEEAVDDSQLPKDRFSAERLKGVDSTLKIQPAELGDSAVYLCASSQRGSSYNSPLHFGNGTRLTVT.

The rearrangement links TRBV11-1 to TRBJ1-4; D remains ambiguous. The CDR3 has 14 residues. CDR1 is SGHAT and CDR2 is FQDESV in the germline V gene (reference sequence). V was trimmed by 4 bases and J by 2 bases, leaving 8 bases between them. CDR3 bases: TGTGCCAGCAGCTCGGCGGCGACTAATGAAAAACTGTTTTTT. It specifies CASSSAATNEKLFF. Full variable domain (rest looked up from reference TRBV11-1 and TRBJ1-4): EAEVAQSPRYKITEKSQAVAFWCDPISGHATLYWYRQILGQGPELLVQFQDESVVDDSQLPKDRFSAERLKGVDSTLKIQPAELGDSAMYLCASSSAATNEKLFFGSGTQLSVL.

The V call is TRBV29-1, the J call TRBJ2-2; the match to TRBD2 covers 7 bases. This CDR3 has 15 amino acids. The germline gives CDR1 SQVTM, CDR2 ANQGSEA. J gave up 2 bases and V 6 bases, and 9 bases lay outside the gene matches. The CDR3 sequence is CSVATGTINTGELFF. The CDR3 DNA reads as TGCAGCGTCGCCACCGGGACTATAAACACCGGGGAGCTGTTTTTT.

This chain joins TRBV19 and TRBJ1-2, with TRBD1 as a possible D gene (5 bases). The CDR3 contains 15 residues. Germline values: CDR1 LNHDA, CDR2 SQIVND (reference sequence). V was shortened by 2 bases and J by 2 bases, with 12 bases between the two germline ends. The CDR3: CASSITAGPNYGYTF. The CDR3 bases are TGTGCCAGTAGTATAACTGCGGGGCCGAACTATGGCTACACCTTC.

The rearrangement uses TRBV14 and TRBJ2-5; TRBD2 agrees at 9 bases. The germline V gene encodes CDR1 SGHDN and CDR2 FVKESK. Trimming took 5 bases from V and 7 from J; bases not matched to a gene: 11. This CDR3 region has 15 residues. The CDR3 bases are TGTGCCAGCAGCGGGCTAGCGGGATTCTCGGGGACCCAGTACTTC. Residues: CASSGLAGFSGTQYF.

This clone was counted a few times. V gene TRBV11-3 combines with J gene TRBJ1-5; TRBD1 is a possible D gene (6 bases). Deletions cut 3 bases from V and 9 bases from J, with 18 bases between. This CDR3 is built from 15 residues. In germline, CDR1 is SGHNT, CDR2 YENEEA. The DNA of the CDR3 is TGTGCCAGCAGCTTGTTCCCAGGGGCCCACCGGCCCCAGCATTTT. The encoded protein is CASSLFPGAHRPQHF.

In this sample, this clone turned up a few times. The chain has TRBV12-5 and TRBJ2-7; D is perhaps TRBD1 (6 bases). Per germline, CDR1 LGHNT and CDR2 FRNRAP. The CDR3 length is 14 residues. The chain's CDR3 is CASKMDSHAYEQYF. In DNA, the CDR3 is TGTGCCAGCAAGATGGACAGCCATGCCTACGAGCAGTACTTC.

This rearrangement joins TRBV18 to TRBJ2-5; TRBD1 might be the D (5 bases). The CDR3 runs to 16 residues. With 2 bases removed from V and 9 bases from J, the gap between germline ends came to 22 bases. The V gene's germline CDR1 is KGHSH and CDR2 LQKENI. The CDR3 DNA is TGTGCCAGCTCACCAGGGGCTGGAGACCCAAATTTGGCCCAGTACTTC. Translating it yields CASSPGAGDPNLAQYF.

Written as DNA, the CDR3 is TGCGCCAGCAGCTTGGGGGGGAGCGGTCAGCCCCAGCATTTT. It translates to CASSLGGSGQPQHF. The chain has TRBV5-1 and TRBJ1-5, with D tentatively TRBD1 (5 bases). This CDR3 is 14 amino acids long. V was cut by 0 bases and J by 6 bases, with 10 bases left in between. Germline CDR1 SGHRS, CDR2 YFSETQ.

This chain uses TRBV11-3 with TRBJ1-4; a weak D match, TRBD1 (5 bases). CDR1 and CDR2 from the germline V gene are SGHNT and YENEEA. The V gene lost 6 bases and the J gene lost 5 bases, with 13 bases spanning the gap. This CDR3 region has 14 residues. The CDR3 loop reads CASRKGSGNEKLFF. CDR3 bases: TGTGCCAGCAGGAAAGGGTCAGGGAATGAAAAACTGTTTTTT. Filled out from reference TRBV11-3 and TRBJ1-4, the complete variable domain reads EAGVVQSPRYKIIEKKQPVAFWCNPISGHNTLYWYLQNLGQGPELLIRYENEEAVDDSQLPKDRFSAERLKGVDSTLKIQPAELGDSAVYLCASRKGSGNEKLFFGSGTQLSVL.

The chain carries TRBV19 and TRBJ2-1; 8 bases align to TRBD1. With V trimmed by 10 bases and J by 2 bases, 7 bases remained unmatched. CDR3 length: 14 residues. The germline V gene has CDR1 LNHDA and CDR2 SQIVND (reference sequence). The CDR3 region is CATRQGTPYNEQFF. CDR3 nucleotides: TGTGCCACCCGACAGGGGACCCCCTACAATGAGCAGTTCTTC.

The CDR3, as DNA: TGTGCCAGCAGTTTTGAACGGACCAGCACAGATACGCAGTATTTT. Translation: CASSFERTSTDTQYF. V gene TRBV28 combines with J gene TRBJ2-3; D unresolved. V gave up 3 bases and J gave up 0 bases, with 10 bases separating them. The CDR3 spans 15 residues. The germline V gene encodes CDR1 MDHEN and CDR2 SYDVKM.

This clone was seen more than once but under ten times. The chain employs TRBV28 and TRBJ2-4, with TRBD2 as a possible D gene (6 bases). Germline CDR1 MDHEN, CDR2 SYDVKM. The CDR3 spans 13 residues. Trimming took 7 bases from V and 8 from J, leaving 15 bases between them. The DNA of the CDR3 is TGTGCCAGCATGGCGCTAGCGACGGACATTCAGTACTTC. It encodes CASMALATDIQYF. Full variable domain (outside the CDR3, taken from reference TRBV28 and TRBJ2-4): DVKVTQSSRYLVKRTGEKVFLECVQDMDHENMFWYRQDPGLGLRLIYFSYDVKMKEKGDIPEGYSVSREKKERFSLILESASTNQTSMYLCASMALATDIQYFGAGTRLSVL.